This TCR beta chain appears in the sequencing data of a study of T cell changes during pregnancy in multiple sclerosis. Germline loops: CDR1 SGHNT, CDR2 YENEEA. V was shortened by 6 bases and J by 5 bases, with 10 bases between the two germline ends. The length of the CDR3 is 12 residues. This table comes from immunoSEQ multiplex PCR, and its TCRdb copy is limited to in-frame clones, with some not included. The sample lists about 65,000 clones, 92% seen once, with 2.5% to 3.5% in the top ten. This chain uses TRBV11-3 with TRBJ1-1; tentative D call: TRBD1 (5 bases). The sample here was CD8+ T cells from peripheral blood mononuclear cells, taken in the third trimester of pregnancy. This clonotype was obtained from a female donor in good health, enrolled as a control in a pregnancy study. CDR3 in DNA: TGTGCCAGCAGTCCAGGGAAAACTGAAGCTTTCTTT. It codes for CASSPGKTEAFF. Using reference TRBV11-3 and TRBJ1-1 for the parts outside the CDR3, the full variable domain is EAGVVQSPRYKIIEKKQPVAFWCNPISGHNTLYWYLQNLGQGPELLIRYENEEAVDDSQLPKDRFSAERLKGVDSTLKIQPAELGDSAVYLCASSPGKTEAFFGQGTRLTVV.